This passage covers 3 T cell receptor beta chains from one sample sequenced in a study of neurological immune-mediated disorders. MiXCR, applied by TCRdb to the 5' RACE reads, yields one record per CDR3 protein. The sample lists nearly 30,000 distinct CDR3 sequences; about 12% were seen once. The sample comprised PBMCs. The source of these receptors is a woman aged 55-70 years in good health.

The chain joins TRBV4-3 to TRBJ1-5; D call uncertain. Trimming left V 6 bases short and J 0 bases short, with 9 bases between. Looked up from germline, CDR1 is LGHNA and CDR2 is YSLEER. The CDR3 is made up of 14 amino acids. The CDR3 loop is CASSGGISNQPQHF. CDR3 DNA: TGCGCCAGCAGTGGCGGGATTAGCAATCAGCCCCAGCATTTT.

On this clonotype itself: It may be a read error: a sequence one base away is much more abundant. The gene calls are TRBV3-1 and TRBJ1-5; the D is unclear. Germline V gives CDR1 LGHDT, CDR2 YNNKEL (reference sequence). The CDR3 runs 14 residues. The CDR3 nucleotides are TGTGCCAGCAGCAAAGATATGGGTCGTCAGCCCCAGCATTTT. Protein: CASSKDMGRQPQHF. Combining the CDR3 with reference TRBV3-1 and TRBJ1-5 gives the whole variable domain DTAVSQTPKYLVTQMGNDKSIKCEQNLGHDTMYWYKQDSKKFLKIMFSYNNKELIINETVPNRFSPKSPDKAHLNLHINSLELGDSAVYFCASSKDMGRQPQHFGDGTRLSIL.

In this sample, this clonotype turned up many times. Here the CDR3 DNA reads TGCGCCAGCAGCCGCCCGACGGCAGGGGGGACTGAAGCTTTCTTT. It yields the protein CASSRPTAGGTEAFF. The V gene is TRBV4-1, the J gene TRBJ1-1; 7 bases line up with TRBD1. Germline V lookup: CDR1 MGHRA, CDR2 YSYEKL. With V trimmed by 4 bases and J by 5 bases, 10 bases remained unmatched. The CDR3 loop spans 15 amino acids.